What follows describes a single T cell receptor (beta chain). With 6 bases clipped from V and 2 bases from J, the junction kept 11 bases outside the gene matches. The CDR3 consists of 17 residues. Germline assignment: CDR1 SEHNR and CDR2 FQNEAQ (reference sequence). The data belong to a study of blood T cell repertoires in COVID-19. Study-wide background: Sources were T cells, B-cell-depleted T cells, or PBMCs; the material itself was cDNA or gDNA.

Generated by immunoSEQ multiplex PCR, the TCRdb table keeps only in-frame clones and is missing some. This repertoire shows about 110,000 clones, 75% to 85% found once; its top ten account for under 8%. Sequenced material: peripheral blood. V usage is TRBV7-9 and J usage is TRBJ1-5, with 9 bases that match TRBD1. The TCR originated in a woman older than 75 with active or convalescent COVID-19. The CDR3 DNA is TGTGCCAGCAGTCTCGACAGGGGGACCTTTCGCAATCAGCCCCAGCATTTT. It yields the protein CASSLDRGTFRNQPQHF.